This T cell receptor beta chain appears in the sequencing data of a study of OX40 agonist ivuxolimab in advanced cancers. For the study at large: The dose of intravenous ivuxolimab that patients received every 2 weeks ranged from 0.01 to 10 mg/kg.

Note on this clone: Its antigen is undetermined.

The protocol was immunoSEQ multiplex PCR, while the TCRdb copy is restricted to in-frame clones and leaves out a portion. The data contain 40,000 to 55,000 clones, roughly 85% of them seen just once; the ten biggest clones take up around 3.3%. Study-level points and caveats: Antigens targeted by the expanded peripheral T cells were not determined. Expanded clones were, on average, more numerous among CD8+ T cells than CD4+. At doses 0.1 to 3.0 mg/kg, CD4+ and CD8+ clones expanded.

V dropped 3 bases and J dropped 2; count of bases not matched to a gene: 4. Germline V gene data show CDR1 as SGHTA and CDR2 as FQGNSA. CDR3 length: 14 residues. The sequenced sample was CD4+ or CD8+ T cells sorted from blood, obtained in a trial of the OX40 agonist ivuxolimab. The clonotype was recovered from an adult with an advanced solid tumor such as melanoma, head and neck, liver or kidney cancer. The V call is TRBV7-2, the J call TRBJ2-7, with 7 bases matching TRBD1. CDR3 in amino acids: CASSFWQGAYEQYF. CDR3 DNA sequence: TGTGCCAGCAGCTTCTGGCAGGGGGCCTACGAGCAGTACTTC.